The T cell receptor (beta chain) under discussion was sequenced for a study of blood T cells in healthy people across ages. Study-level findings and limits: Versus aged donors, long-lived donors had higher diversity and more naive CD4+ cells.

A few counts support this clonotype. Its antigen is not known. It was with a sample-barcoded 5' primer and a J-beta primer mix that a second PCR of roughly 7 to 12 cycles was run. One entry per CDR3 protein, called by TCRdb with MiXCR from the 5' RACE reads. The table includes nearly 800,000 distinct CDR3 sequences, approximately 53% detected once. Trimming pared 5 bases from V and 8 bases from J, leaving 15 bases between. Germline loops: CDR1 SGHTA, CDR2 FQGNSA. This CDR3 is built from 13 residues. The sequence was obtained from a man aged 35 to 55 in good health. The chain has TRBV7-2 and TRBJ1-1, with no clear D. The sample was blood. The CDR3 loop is CASSLSSRNEAFF. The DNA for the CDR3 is TGTGCCAGCAGCCTTAGTAGTCGGAACGAAGCTTTCTTT. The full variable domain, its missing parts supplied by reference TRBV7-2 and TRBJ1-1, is GAGVSQSPSNKVTEKGKDVELRCDPISGHTALYWYRQSLGQGLEFLIYFQGNSAPDKSGLPSDRFSAERTGGSVSTLTIQRTQQEDSAVYLCASSLSSRNEAFFGQGTRLTVV.